This TCR beta chain comes out of a study of early T cells in non-severe SARS-CoV-2 infection. Study findings and constraints: Anti-spike CD8 responses were favored by VDJdb matching, which missed private and CD4 specificities.

This clonotype was observed at least ten times. Its target is not known. One entry per CDR3 protein, called by TCRdb with MiXCR from the 5' RACE reads. Of roughly 53,000 distinct CDR3 sequences detected, about 10% appear once; the ten largest clones hold around 4.1%. Per the germline V gene, CDR1 is SEHNR and CDR2 is FQNEAQ (reference sequence). Trimming pared 11 bases from V and 6 bases from J, leaving 19 bases between. The CDR3 spans 13 residues. The rearrangement joins TRBV7-9 to TRBJ2-5, with a weak D call TRBD2 (7 bases). Sequencing was performed on whole blood. This TCR was sampled from an adult who was a healthcare worker with PCR-confirmed SARS-CoV-2 infection or an uninfected control (not recorded which). CDR3 region: CAGGGALLKTQYF. CDR3 DNA: TGTGCCGGTGGGGGGGCGCTTCTCAAGACCCAGTACTTC.